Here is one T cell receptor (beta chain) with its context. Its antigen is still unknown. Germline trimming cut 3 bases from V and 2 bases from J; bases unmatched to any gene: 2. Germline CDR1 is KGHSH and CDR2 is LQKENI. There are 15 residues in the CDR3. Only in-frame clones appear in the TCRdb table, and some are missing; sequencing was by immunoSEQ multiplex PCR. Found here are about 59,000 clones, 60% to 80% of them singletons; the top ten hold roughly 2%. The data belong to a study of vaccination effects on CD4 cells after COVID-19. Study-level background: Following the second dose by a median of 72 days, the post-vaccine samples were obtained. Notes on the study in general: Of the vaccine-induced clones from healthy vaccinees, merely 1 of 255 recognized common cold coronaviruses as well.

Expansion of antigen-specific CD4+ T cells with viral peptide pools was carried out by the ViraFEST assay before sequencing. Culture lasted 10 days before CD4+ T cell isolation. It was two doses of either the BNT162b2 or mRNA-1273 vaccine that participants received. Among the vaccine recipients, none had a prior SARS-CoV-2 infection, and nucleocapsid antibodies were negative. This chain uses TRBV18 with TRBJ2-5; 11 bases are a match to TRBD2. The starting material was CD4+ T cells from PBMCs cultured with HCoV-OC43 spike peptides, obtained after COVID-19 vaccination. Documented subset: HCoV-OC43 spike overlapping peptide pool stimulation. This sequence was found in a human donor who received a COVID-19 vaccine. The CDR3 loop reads CASSPWTSGQETQYF. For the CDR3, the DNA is TGTGCCAGCTCACCGTGGACTAGCGGGCAAGAGACCCAGTACTTC. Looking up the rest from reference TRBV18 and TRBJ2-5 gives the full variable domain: NAGVMQNPRHLVRRRGQEARLRCSPMKGHSHVYWYRQLPEEGLKFMVYLQKENIIDESGMPKERFSAEFPKEGPSILRIQQVVRGDSAAYFCASSPWTSGQETQYFGPGTRLLVL.